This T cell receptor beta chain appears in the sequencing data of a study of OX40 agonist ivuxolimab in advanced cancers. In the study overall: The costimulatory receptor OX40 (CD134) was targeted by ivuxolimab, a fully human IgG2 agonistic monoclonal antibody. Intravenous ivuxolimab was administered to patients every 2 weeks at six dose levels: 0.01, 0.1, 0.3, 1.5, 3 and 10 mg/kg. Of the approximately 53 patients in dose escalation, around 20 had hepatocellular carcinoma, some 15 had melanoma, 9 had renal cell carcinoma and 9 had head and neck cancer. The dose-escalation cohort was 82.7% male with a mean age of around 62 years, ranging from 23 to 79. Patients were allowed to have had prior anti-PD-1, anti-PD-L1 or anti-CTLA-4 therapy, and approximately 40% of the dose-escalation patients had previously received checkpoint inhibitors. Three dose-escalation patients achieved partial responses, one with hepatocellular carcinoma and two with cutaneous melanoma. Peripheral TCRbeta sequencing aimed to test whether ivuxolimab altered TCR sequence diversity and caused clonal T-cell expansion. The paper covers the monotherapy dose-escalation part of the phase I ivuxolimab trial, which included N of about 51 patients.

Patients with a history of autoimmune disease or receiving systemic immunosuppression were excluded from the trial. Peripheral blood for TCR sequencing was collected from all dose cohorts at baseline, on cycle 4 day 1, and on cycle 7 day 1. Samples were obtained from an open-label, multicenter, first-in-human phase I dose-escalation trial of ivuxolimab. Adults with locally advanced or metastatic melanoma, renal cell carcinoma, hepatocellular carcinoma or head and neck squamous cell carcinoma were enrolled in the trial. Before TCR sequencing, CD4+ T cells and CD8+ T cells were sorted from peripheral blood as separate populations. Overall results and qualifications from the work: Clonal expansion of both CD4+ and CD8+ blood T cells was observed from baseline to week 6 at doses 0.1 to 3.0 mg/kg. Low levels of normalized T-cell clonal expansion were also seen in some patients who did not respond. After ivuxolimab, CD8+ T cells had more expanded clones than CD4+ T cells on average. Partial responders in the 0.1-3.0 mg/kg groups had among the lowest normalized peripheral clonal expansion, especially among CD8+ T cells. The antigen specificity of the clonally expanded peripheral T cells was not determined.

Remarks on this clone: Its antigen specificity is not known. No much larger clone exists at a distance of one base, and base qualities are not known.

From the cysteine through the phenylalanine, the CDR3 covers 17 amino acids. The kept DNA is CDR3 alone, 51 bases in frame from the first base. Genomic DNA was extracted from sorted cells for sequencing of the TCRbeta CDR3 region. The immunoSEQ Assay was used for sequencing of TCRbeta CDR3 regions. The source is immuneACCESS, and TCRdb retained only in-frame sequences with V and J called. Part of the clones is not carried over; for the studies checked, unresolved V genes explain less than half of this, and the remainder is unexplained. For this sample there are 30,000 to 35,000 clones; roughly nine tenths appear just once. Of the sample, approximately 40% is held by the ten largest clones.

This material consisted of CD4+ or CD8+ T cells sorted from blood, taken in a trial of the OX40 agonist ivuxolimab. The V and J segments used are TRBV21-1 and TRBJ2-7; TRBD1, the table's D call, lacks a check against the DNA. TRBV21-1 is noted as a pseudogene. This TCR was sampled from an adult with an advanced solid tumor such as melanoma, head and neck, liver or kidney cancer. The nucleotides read TGTGCCAGCAGCAGTGGGCCCGGGACAGGAAACTCCTACGAGCAGTACTTC. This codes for CASSSGPGTGNSYEQYF.